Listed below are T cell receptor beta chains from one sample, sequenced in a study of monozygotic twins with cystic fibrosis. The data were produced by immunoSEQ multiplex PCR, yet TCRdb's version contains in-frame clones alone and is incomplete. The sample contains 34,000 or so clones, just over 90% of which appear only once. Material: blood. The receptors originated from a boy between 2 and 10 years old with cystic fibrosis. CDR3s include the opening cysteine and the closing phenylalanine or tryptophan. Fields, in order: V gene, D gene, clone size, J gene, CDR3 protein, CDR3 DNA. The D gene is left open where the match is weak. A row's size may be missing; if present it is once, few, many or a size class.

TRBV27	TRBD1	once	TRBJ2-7	CASSLASGGKQYF	TGTGCCAGCAGTTTAGCCTCAGGGGGCAAGCAGTACTTC
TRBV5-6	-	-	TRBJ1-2	CASSLAGGSNYGYTF	TGTGCCAGCAGCTTGGCCGGGGGTAGTAACTATGGCTACACCTTC
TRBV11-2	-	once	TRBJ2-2	CASSFSAGELFF	TGTGCCAGCAGCTTTAGCGCCGGGGAGCTGTTTTTT
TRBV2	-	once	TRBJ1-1	CASHLQVKGTEAFF	TGTGCCAGCCATCTACAGGTGAAGGGGACTGAAGCTTTCTTT
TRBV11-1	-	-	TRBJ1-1	CASSFLGADTEAFF	TGTGCCAGCAGCTTTCTGGGGGCGGACACTGAAGCTTTCTTT
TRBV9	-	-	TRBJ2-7	CASSVDVGADEQYF	TGTGCCAGCAGCGTAGATGTGGGGGCTGACGAGCAGTACTTC
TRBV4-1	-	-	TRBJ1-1	CASSQDLGLAGNTEAFF	TGCGCCAGCAGCCAAGATTTGGGCTTGGCGGGGAACACTGAAGCTTTCTTT
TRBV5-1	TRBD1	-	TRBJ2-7	CASSLGWVVGQRYEQYF	TGCGCCAGCAGCTTGGGATGGGTGGTGGGACAGAGATACGAGCAGTACTTC
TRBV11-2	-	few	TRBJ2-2	CASSLTVRTGELFF	TGTGCCAGCAGCTTGACAGTGCGCACCGGGGAGCTGTTTTTT
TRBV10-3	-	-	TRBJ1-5	CAISAEHSNQPQHF	TGTGCCATCAGTGCCGAGCATAGCAATCAGCCCCAGCATTTT
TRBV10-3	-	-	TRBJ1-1	CAISAQGNTEAFF	TGTGCCATCAGCGCCCAGGGGAACACTGAAGCTTTCTTT
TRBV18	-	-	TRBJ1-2	CASSPASDTYGYTF	TGTGCCAGCTCACCTGCCTCAGACACCTATGGCTACACCTTC
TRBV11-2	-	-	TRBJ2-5	CASSPPGTFQETQYF	TGTGCCAGCAGCCCACCAGGGACTTTCCAAGAGACCCAGTACTTC
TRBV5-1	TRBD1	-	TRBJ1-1	CASSLVPSGQGTEAFF	TGCGCCAGCAGCTTGGTGCCCTCGGGACAGGGGACTGAAGCTTTCTTT
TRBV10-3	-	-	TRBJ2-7	CAISGIQEHEQYF	TGTGCCATCAGTGGGATCCAGGAACACGAGCAGTACTTC